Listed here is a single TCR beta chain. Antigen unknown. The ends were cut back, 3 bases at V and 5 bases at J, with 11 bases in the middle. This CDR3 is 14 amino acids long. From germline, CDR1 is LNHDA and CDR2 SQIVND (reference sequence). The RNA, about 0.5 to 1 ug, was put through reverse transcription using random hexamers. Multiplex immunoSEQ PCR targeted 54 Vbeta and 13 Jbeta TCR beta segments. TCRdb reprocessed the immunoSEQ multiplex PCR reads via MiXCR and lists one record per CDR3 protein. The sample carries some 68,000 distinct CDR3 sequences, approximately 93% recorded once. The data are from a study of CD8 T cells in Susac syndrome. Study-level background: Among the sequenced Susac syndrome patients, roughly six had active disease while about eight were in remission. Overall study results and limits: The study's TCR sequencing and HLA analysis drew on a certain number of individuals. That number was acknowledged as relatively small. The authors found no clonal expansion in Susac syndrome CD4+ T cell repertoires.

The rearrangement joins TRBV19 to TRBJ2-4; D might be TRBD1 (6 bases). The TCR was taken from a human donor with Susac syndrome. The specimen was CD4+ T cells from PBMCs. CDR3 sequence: CASSILGGENIQYF. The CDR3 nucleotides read TGTGCCAGTAGTATTTTAGGGGGTGAAAACATTCAGTACTTC.